The source of this T cell receptor beta chain is a study of T cell repertoires in cytomegalovirus infection. About the study: Selection of CMV epitopes for the study included recently identified HLA-C-restricted and well-studied HLA-B-restricted ones. TCR beta signatures that were public indicated CMV infection and matching HLA type.

Whole-study findings and limits: HLA-C-restricted, CMV-specific TCR beta clonotypes were dominant ex vivo.

TCRdb re-derived calls from the reads in MiXCR, one entry per CDR3 protein. The table shows 35,000 to 55,000 distinct CDR3 sequences, with around 21% occurring only once. This clonotype showed up just a few times. Its antigen is unidentified. The material sequenced was CD8+ T cells from cultured PBMCs, taken from culture after CMV antigen stimulation. This TCR was recovered from a human donor in good health (CMV status not recorded). Some clones in this sample may be carry-over from other donors' samples.

As DNA, the CDR3 is TGTGCCAGTAGTATAGATGGAACAGGTCGTGAGCAGTTCTTC. This translates into CASSIDGTGREQFF. This sequence joins TRBV19 and TRBJ2-1, with TRBD1 as a possible D gene (5 bases). The CDR3 spans 14 residues. In germline, CDR1 is LNHDA, CDR2 SQIVND (reference sequence). V lost 0 bases, J lost 9 bases, and 12 bases lay in between.